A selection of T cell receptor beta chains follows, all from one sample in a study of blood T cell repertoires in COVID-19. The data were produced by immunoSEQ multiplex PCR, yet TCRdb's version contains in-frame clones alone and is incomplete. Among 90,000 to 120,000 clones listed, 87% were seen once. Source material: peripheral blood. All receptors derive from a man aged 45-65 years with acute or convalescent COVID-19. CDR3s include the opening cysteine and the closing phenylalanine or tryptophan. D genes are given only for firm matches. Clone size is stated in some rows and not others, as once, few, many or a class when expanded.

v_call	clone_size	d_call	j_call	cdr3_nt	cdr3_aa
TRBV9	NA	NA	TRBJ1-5	TGTGCCAGCAGCGACGGGTATGGTCAGCCCCAGCATTTT	CASSDGYGQPQHF
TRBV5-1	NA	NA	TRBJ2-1	TGCGCCAGCAGCCTCCAGACTAGATACCCCCTTGATGAGCAGTTCTTC	CASSLQTRYPLDEQFF
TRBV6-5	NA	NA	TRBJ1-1	TGTGCCAGCACCGGAGGGCCCGACAGAGCTGAAGCTTTCTTT	CASTGGPDRAEAFF
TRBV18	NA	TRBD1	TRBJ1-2	TGTGCCAGCTCAGCGACAGGGGATGGCTACACCTTC	CASSATGDGYTF
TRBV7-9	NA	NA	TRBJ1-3	TGTGCCAGCAGCTTAATCCTCGGGGCGGGGGACACCATATATTTT	CASSLILGAGDTIYF
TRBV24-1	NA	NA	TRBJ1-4	TGTGCCACCAGTGATCAAAATGAAAAACTGTTTTTT	CATSDQNEKLFF
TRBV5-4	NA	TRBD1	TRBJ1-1	TGTGCCAGCAGCTCACCGGGACAGATGAACACTGAAGCTTTCTTT	CASSSPGQMNTEAFF
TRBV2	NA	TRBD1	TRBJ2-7	TGTGCCAGCAACCGGGACAGGGGATACGAGCAGTACTTC	CASNRDRGYEQYF
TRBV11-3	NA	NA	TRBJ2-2	TGTGCCAGCAGCCGTCTAGCCCAGCACACCGGGGAGCTGTTTTTT	CASSRLAQHTGELFF
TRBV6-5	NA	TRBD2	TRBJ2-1	TGTGCCTGTACTAGCGGGAGGGCCATCTATGAGCAGTTCTTC	CACTSGRAIYEQFF
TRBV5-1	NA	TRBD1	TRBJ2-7	TGCGCCAGCAGCTTGAGGGGACAGGGGTCCTACGAGCAGTACTTC	CASSLRGQGSYEQYF
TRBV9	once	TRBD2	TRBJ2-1	TGTGCCAGCAGCGAGGCGGGGGGACGCAATGAGCAGTTCTTC	CASSEAGGRNEQFF
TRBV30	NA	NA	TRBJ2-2	TGTGCCTGGAGTGAAGGAAGGCGGCTTGGGGAGCTGTTTTTT	CAWSEGRRLGELFF
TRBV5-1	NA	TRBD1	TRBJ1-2	TGCGCCAGCAGCTCGACAGGGGGCAGCTATGGCTACACCTTC	CASSSTGGSYGYTF
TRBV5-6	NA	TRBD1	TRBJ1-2	TGTGCCAGCAGCTGGCCCGGGACAGGGAACTATGGCTACACCTTC	CASSWPGTGNYGYTF
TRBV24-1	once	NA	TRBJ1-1	TGTGCCACCAGACAGGGTTGGAACACTGAAGCTTTCTTT	CATRQGWNTEAFF
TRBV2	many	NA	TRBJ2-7	TGTGCCAGCAGTAGGACAAGCAGGCAGTACTTC	CASSRTSRQYF
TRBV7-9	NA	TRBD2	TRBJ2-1	TGTGCCAGCAGCACCAGACTAGCGGCACTTGACAATGAGCAGTTCTTC	CASSTRLAALDNEQFF
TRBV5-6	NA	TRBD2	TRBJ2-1	TGTGCCAGCAGCTTGAAAAGCGGGAGGGCCAGCCTTGAGCAGTTCTTC	CASSLKSGRASLEQFF
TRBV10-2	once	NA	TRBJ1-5	TGCGCCAGCAGTGAGATCTCCAATCAGCCCCAGCATTTT	CASSEISNQPQHF
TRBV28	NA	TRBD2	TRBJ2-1	TGTGCCAGCGGGACTAGCGGGAGGGCCCTCTCCTACAATGAGCAGTTCTTC	CASGTSGRALSYNEQFF
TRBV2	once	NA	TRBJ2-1	TGTGCCAGCGAAGGAGGTGAGCAGTTCTTC	CASEGGEQFF
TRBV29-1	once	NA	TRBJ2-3	TGCAGCGTCCCCCGGGGAGCGGTGAATACGCAGTATTTT	CSVPRGAVNTQYF
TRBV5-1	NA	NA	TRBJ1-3	TGCGCCAGCAGCTTGGGCGGGACTGGAAACACCATATATTTT	CASSLGGTGNTIYF
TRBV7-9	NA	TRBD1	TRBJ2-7	TGTGCCAGCAGCTTGGTGACAGGGTACGAGCAGTACTTC	CASSLVTGYEQYF
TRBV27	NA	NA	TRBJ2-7	TGTGCCAGCAGTTTATTGGATAACTATGGCGAACCTTACGAGCAGTACTTC	CASSLLDNYGEPYEQYF
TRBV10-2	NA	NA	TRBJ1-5	TGCGCCAGTAGTTACAGGGAAGGTTATCAGCCCCAGCATTTT	CASSYREGYQPQHF
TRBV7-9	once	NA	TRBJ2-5	TGTGCCAGCAGCTTAATTGGGGGGCAAGAGACCCAGTACTTC	CASSLIGGQETQYF
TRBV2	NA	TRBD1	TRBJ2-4	TGTGCCAGCAGTGGAAATCACAGGGGGCGGAACATTCAGTACTTC	CASSGNHRGRNIQYF
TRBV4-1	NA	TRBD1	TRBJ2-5	TGCGCCAGCAGCCAGCAGGGAGGACAGGGAATAGAGACCCAGTACTTC	CASSQQGGQGIETQYF
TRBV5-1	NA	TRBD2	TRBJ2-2	TGCGCCAGCAGCTTGGAGGGGACTAGCTCCACCGGGGAGCTGTTTTTT	CASSLEGTSSTGELFF
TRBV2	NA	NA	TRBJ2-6	TGTGCCAGCAACGCCCGACAGACTGGGGCCAACGTCCTGACTTTC	CASNARQTGANVLTF
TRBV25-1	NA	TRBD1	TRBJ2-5	TGTGCCAGCAGTGAATTGGGGACAGGGAATCGGGAGACCCAGTACTTC	CASSELGTGNRETQYF
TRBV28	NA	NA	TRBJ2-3	TGTGCCAGCAGTTTTTTGTCAGGCACAGATACGCAGTATTTT	CASSFLSGTDTQYF
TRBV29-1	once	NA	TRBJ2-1	TGCAGCGTTGAGCCCACGAGCGGCTCCTACAATGAGCAGTTCTTC	CSVEPTSGSYNEQFF
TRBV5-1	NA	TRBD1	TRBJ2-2	TGCGCCAGCAGCTTACACGGACAGGGATCCGGGGAGCTGTTTTTT	CASSLHGQGSGELFF
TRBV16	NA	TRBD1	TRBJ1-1	TGTGCCAGCAGCCAAGAACCAGGGGGCGCGGGGTACGGTGAAGCTTTCTTT	CASSQEPGGAGYGEAFF
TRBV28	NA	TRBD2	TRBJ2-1	TGTGCCAGCAGTTTACCGCTAGCGGGAGGTCACAATGAGCAGTTCTTC	CASSLPLAGGHNEQFF
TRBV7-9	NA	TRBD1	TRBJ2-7	TGTGCCAGCAGCTACGGACAGGGCACCTTCGACGAGCAGTACTTC	CASSYGQGTFDEQYF
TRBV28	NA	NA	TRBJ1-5	TGTGCCAGCAGTCCTTATAGCAATCAGCCCCAGCATTTT	CASSPYSNQPQHF
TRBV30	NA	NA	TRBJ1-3	TGTGCCTGGAGGGCAGATGGAAACACCATATATTTT	CAWRADGNTIYF
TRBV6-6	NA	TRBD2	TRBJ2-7	TGTGCCAGCAGCCTCAAGCGGGGGGGAGATTACGAGCAGTACTTC	CASSLKRGGDYEQYF
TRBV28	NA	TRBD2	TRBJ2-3	TGTGCCAGCCTGAACCTAGCGGGGAACACAGATACGCAGTATTTT	CASLNLAGNTDTQYF
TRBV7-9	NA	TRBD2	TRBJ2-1	TGTGCCAGCAGCTTTAGCGGGAGGGTCTACAATGAGCAGTTCTTC	CASSFSGRVYNEQFF
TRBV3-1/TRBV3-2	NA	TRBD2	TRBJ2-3	TGTGCCAGCAGCCAAGCCGGGACTATCACAGATACGCAGTATTTT	CASSQAGTITDTQYF
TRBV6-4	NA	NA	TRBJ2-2	TGTGCCAGCAGTGACTCGGACAGTACCGCCGGGGAGCTGTTTTTT	CASSDSDSTAGELFF
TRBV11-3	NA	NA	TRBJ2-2	TGTGCCAGCAGCTTAGAAGACAGACAAGCCGGGGAGCTGTTTTTT	CASSLEDRQAGELFF